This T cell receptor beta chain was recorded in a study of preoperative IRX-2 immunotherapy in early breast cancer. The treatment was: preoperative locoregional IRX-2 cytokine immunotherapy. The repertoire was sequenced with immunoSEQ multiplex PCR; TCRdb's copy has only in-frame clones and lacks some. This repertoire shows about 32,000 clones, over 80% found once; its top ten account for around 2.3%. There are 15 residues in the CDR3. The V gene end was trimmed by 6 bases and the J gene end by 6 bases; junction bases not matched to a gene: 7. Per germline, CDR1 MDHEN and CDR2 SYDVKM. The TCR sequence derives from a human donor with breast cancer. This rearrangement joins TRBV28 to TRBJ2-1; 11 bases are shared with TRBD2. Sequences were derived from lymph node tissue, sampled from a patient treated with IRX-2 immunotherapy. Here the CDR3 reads CASSVRLAGINEQFF. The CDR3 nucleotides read TGTGCCAGCAGCGTCCGACTAGCGGGGATCAATGAGCAGTTCTTC.